Reported below is one TCR beta chain. This specimen comes from a study of blood T cell repertoires in COVID-19. As for the study in general: The United States, Italy and Spain provided the acute and convalescent COVID-19 samples. PBMCs, B-cell-depleted T cells, or T cells were the source of the cDNA or gDNA that made up the material.

Residents of over 20 US areas, aged about 18 to 95 years, made up the participants. Authors' analysis steps: Estimates of nucleated cell counts were drawn from the amplification of reference gene primers. The protocol was immunoSEQ multiplex PCR, while the TCRdb copy is restricted to in-frame clones and leaves out a portion. D and trimming come from the DNA, and the V and J calls and clone size come from that table. The table has fewer than 500,000 clones, roughly 87% seen once. The CDR3 loop spans 16 amino acids. CDR1 is MDHEN, CDR2 SYDVKM, per germline. The V segment lost 5 bases and the J segment 3 bases; nucleotides outside the gene matches: 11.

The sequence was collected from a young woman with acute COVID-19. The V and J genes are TRBV28 and TRBJ2-3; 7 bases are a match to TRBD2. Input material: PBMCs or T cells enriched from blood (not recorded which). The CDR3 region has the DNA TGTGCCAGCAGTACCCCCGCGGCGGGAGAGACAGATACGCAGTATTTT. This translates into CASSTPAAGETDTQYF.